This T cell receptor (beta chain) was recovered during a study of blood T cell repertoires in COVID-19. Overall study: The samples span acute and convalescent COVID-19 from the United States, Italy and Spain.

The table came from immunoSEQ multiplex PCR; TCRdb's copy has only in-frame clones and leaves some out. The data contain hundreds of thousands of clones, 88% of them seen just once; the ten biggest clones take up just under 1%. What the recovered Cohort 3 donors had was two negative PCRs, clearance, or symptom resolution. The CDR3 has 18 residues. The genes are TRBV12-1 and TRBJ2-2; TRBD1, the D gene given by the table, was not confirmed from the DNA. TRBV12-1 is a known pseudogene. This sequence was found in a woman aged 25 to 45 who had recovered from COVID-19. The sample taken for sequencing was PBMCs or T cells enriched from blood (not recorded which). In nucleotides, the CDR3 is TGTGCCAGCAGCTTACTGTTACCGGGACAGGTAAATACCGGGGAGCTGTTTTTT. Its translation: CASSLLLPGQVNTGELFF.